The 13 T cell receptor beta chains listed next were all sequenced from one sample in a study of cytomegalovirus exposure and HLA in healthy donors. Primers: 60 Vbeta forward and 13 Jbeta reverse. Measured with immunoSEQ multiplex PCR; TCRdb has only the in-frame clones, and not every one. The repertoire holds about 160,000 clones, with around 77% as singletons. Sequencing was performed on PBMCs. These receptor sequences come from a man aged 25 to 40 in good health and CMV-seropositive.

The rearrangement joins TRBV7-9 to TRBJ1-4; the match to TRBD1 covers 7 bases. From germline, CDR1 is SEHNR and CDR2 FQNEAQ (reference sequence). The CDR3 extends over 15 amino acids. The V segment lost 4 bases and the J segment 2 bases; nucleotides outside the gene matches: 4. The CDR3 nucleotides are TGTGCCAGCAGCTCCCTGGGACAGACTAATGAAAAACTGTTTTTT. Amino acids: CASSSLGQTNEKLFF.

This chain links TRBV28 with TRBJ1-5; no definite D call. V dropped 8 bases and J dropped 4 bases, with 9 bases sitting between them. The germline V gene encodes CDR1 MDHEN and CDR2 SYDVKM. This CDR3 contains 12 residues. The CDR3: CASAGENQPQHF. CDR3 bases: TGTGCCAGCGCCGGGGAAAATCAGCCCCAGCATTTT.

The V and J genes are TRBV14 and TRBJ1-1; 11 bases match TRBD1. The V segment lost 2 bases and the J segment 1 base; nucleotides outside the gene matches: 6. This CDR3 has 17 residues. The V gene's germline CDR1 is SGHDN and CDR2 FVKESK. The CDR3 nucleotides read TGTGCCAGCAGCCAATGGACAGGGGGCATATCGAACACTGAAGCTTTCTTT. Translated: CASSQWTGGISNTEAFF.

The chain joins TRBV7-8 to TRBJ2-5; 14 bases align to TRBD2. Losses at the gene ends were 6 bases for V and 5 bases for J; bases not matched to a gene: 17. This CDR3 is 19 amino acids long. CDR1 is SGHVS and CDR2 is FQNEAQ in the germline V gene. The CDR3 bases are TGTGCCAGCAGGGGAAATAGGACTAGCGGGGGGTCCACATCGGAGACCCAGTACTTC. Its protein product is CASRGNRTSGGSTSETQYF.

The J gene is TRBJ2-3, the V gene TRBV11-2, with D tentatively TRBD1 (6 bases). In germline, CDR1 is SGHAT, CDR2 FQNNGV. The CDR3 consists of 14 residues. V was trimmed by 1 base and J by 5 bases, leaving 10 bases between them. The CDR3 reads CASSLVGALDTQYF. In nucleotides, the CDR3 is TGTGCCAGCAGCTTAGTGGGGGCTTTAGATACGCAGTATTTT.

The chain uses TRBV2 and TRBJ1-6; D is unclear. This CDR3 region has 16 residues. Trimming took off 1 base at V and 0 bases at J, with 7 bases between the two ends. From germline, CDR1 is SNHLY and CDR2 FYNNEI. The DNA of the CDR3 is TGTGCCAGCAGTGAAGAGCTGAGCTCCTATAATTCACCCCTCCACTTT. Translating gives CASSEELSSYNSPLHF.

This CDR3 reads CASSQVQGNTGELFF. CDR3 DNA: TGCGCCAGCAGCCAAGTTCAGGGGAACACCGGGGAGCTGTTTTTT. The J gene is TRBJ2-2, the V gene TRBV4-1; a weak D match, TRBD1 (5 bases). The CDR3 covers 15 residues. The V gene's germline CDR1 is MGHRA and CDR2 YSYEKL. V shed 1 base and J shed 1 base, with 7 bases lying between them.

The chain links TRBV4-1 to TRBJ2-4, with TRBD1 matching over 7 bases. J gave up 0 bases and V 5 bases, and 1 base lay outside the gene matches. Germline CDR1 and CDR2: MGHRA and YSYEKL. The CDR3 loop spans 14 amino acids. CDR3 coding DNA: TGCGCCAGCAGCAGGGGGCAAGCCAAAAACATTCAGTACTTC. It encodes CASSRGQAKNIQYF.

The chain recombines TRBV6-5 with TRBJ2-7; 10 bases match TRBD1. The V and J ends lost 6 bases and 2 bases, in that order; junction bases with no gene match: 4. The CDR3 runs to 14 residues. CDR1 and CDR2 from the germline V gene are MNHEY and SVGAGI. The CDR3 DNA is TGTGCCAGCAGAGGGGACAGGGGTACCTACGAGCAGTACTTC. Its protein is CASRGDRGTYEQYF.

The chain uses TRBV7-2 and TRBJ2-7; D possibly corresponds to TRBD2 (5 bases). Germline assignment: CDR1 SGHTA and CDR2 FQGNSA. The CDR3 consists of 13 residues. Deletions cut 3 bases from V and 2 bases from J, with 8 bases between. This chain's CDR3 is CASSFQLAYEQYF. CDR3 DNA: TGTGCCAGCAGCTTCCAACTAGCCTACGAGCAGTACTTC.

The chain carries TRBV18 and TRBJ1-6; possible D gene TRBD1, 5 bases. This CDR3 has 17 residues. CDR1 and CDR2 (germline): KGHSH, LQKENI. Trimming pared 3 bases from V and 7 bases from J, leaving 19 bases between. The CDR3 reads CASSPMIGQGKNSPLHF. The CDR3 DNA reads as TGTGCCAGCTCACCGATGATAGGGCAGGGTAAAAATTCACCCCTCCACTTT.

This chain connects TRBV9 to TRBJ1-2, with 8 bases identical to TRBD1. CDR3 length: 17 residues. V was pared by 4 bases and J by 3 bases, with 14 bases of the junction left unmatched. The germline V gene encodes CDR1 SGDLS and CDR2 YYNGEE. Written as DNA, the CDR3 is TGTGCCAGCAGCCCCATACCCGCGCAGGGGGCTGACTATGGCTACACCTTC. Translation: CASSPIPAQGADYGYTF.

This clone was seen only a few times. The chain couples TRBV12-1 to TRBJ2-3; no check of the table's D call, TRBD1, against the DNA was made. TRBV12-1 represents a pseudogene. The CDR3 has 15 amino acids. CDR3 bases: TGTGCCAGCAGCCCACTGACAGGGCGCACAGATACGCAGTATTTT. Amino acids: CASSPLTGRTDTQYF.